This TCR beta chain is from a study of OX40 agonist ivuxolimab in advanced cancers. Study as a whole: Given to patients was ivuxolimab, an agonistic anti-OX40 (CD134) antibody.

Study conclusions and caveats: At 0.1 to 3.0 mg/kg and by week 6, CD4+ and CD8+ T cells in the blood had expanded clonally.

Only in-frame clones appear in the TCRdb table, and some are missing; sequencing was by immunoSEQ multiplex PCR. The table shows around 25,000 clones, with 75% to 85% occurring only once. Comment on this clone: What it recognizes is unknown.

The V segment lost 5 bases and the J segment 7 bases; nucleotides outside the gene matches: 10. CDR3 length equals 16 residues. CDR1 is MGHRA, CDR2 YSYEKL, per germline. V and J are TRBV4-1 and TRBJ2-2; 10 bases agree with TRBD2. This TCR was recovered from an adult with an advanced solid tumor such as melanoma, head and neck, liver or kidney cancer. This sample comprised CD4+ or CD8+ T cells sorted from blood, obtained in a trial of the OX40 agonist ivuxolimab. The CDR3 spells CASSYSGLAESGELFF. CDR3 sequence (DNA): TGCGCCAGCAGCTACAGTGGACTAGCGGAAAGCGGGGAGCTGTTTTTT.